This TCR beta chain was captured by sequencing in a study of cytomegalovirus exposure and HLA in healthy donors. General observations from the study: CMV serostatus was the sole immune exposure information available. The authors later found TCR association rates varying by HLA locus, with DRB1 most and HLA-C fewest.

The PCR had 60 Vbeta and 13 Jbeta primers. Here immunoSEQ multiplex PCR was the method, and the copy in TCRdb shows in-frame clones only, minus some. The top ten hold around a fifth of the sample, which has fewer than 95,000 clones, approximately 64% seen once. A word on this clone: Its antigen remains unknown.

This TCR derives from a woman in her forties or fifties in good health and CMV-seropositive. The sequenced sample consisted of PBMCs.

The CDR3 sequence: CAWSVFGGDSNQPQHF. CDR3 DNA sequence: TGTGCCTGGAGTGTATTTGGGGGGGATAGCAATCAGCCCCAGCATTTT. The chain carries TRBV30 and TRBJ1-5; tentatively, D is TRBD1 (5 bases). Looked up from germline, CDR1 is GTSNPN and CDR2 is SVGIG (reference sequence). The CDR3 length is 16 residues. V shed 0 bases and J shed 0 bases, with 12 bases lying between them.